This passage covers 20 T cell receptor beta chains from one sample sequenced in a study of blood T cell repertoires in COVID-19. Sequenced by immunoSEQ multiplex PCR; TCRdb stores in-frame clones only, minus some. The table lists more than 85,000 clones, around 87% of them singletons. Specimen: peripheral blood. The origin of the receptors is a woman in her fifties or sixties with COVID-19, enrolled during active disease.

The J gene is TRBJ1-6, the V gene TRBV2, with D tentatively TRBD1 (6 bases). Germline CDR1 is SNHLY and CDR2 is FYNNEI. V lost 1 base to trimming and J lost 0 bases, with 13 bases between them. The CDR3 sequence is 18 residues long. The CDR3 DNA sequence: TGTGCCAGCAGTGAAGAGGACAGACAGAGCTCCTATAATTCACCCCTCCACTTT. Translation: CASSEEDRQSSYNSPLHF.

The chain employs TRBV7-9 and TRBJ2-1; maybe TRBD2 (6 bases). The V end lost 3 bases, the J end lost 4 bases, and 10 bases lay between the germline ends. The germline V gene has CDR1 SEHNR and CDR2 FQNEAQ (reference sequence). The CDR3 has 14 amino acids. CDR3 bases: TGTGCCAGCAGCTTCACCGCGGGATACAATGAGCAGTTCTTC. Its protein is CASSFTAGYNEQFF.

CDR3 coding DNA: TGTGCCAGCAGCCTCGGCGGGGGAGCGGTAGATACGCAGTATTTT. Its translation is CASSLGGGAVDTQYF. The chain joins TRBV9 to TRBJ2-3; 7 positions match TRBD2. Per the germline V gene, CDR1 is SGDLS and CDR2 is YYNGEE. V shed 4 bases and J 5 bases; nucleotides not matched to a gene: 10. This CDR3 region has 15 residues.

The chain uses TRBV4-1 and TRBJ2-7; D might be TRBD1 (6 bases). Trimming stripped 3 bases from V and 2 bases from J, with 11 bases between. The CDR3 has 14 residues. The germline CDR1 and CDR2 sequences are MGHRA and YSYEKL. Written as DNA, the CDR3 is TGCGCCAGCAGCCAGAGGGACACCACCTACGAGCAGTACTTC. It codes for CASSQRDTTYEQYF.

The chain has TRBV2 and TRBJ1-2; 9 bases are shared with TRBD1. V was pared by 5 bases and J by 7 bases, with 8 bases of the junction left unmatched. Germline V gene data show CDR1 as SNHLY and CDR2 as FYNNEI. This CDR3 has 14 amino acids. This CDR3 is CASSSSGTGFGYTF. The DNA for the CDR3 is TGTGCCAGCAGTTCCTCCGGGACAGGGTTTGGCTACACCTTC.

This rearrangement joins TRBV10-3 to TRBJ2-5; 13 bases match TRBD2. J was trimmed by 10 bases and V by 6 bases; bases with no gene match: 11. CDR3 size: 15 residues. The germline CDR1 and CDR2 sequences are ENHRY and SYGVKD. CDR3 loop: CAISDGLAGELGQYF. CDR3 sequence (DNA): TGTGCCATCAGCGACGGACTAGCGGGGGAACTGGGCCAGTACTTC.

The gene calls are TRBV4-2 and TRBJ2-7; 7 bases map to TRBD1. This CDR3 contains 14 residues. The V and J ends lost 6 bases and 2 bases, in that order; junction bases with no gene match: 7. CDR1 LGHNA and CDR2 YNFKEQ come from the germline V gene. CDR3 residues: CASSPAGTAYEQYF. The CDR3 nucleotides read TGTGCCAGCAGTCCAGCCGGGACAGCCTACGAGCAGTACTTC.

The chain has TRBV29-1 and TRBJ1-2; tentative D call: TRBD1 (6 bases). The CDR3 length is 14 residues. Germline CDR1 is SQVTM and CDR2 is ANQGSEA. V lost 3 bases and J 7 bases, leaving 18 bases between the germline ends. DNA for the CDR3: TGCAGCGTTGATCCCGAGGGGGGGGGCTTTGGCTACACCTTC. Protein: CSVDPEGGGFGYTF.

This clone has more than one count but fewer than ten. The chain has TRBV29-1 and TRBJ2-2, with D tentatively TRBD1 (7 bases). Germline V gives CDR1 SQVTM, CDR2 ANQGSEA. The V end was cut by 5 bases, the J end by 0 bases, with 13 bases between. This CDR3 spans 15 amino acids. Written as DNA, the CDR3 is TGCAGCGTTCGCAGGGGGAGGTCGAACACCGGGGAGCTGTTTTTT. Encoded protein: CSVRRGRSNTGELFF.

The chain couples TRBV4-1 to TRBJ2-3, with D possibly being TRBD1 (6 bases). The CDR3 consists of 14 residues. Germline V gene data show CDR1 as MGHRA and CDR2 as YSYEKL. V lost 4 bases to trimming and J lost 6 bases, with 14 bases between them. CDR3 residues: CASSRTIQGDTQYF. Here the CDR3 DNA reads TGCGCCAGCAGCCGAACCATCCAGGGGGATACGCAGTATTTT.

The gene calls are TRBV12-3 or TRBV12-4 and TRBJ2-3, with TRBD1 as a possible D gene (5 bases). Trimming took off 5 bases at V and 3 bases at J, with 6 bases between the two ends. CDR3 length: 12 residues. CDR3 coding DNA: TGTGCCAGCAGTACAGGAACAGATACGCAGTATTTT. Amino acids: CASSTGTDTQYF.

This sequence joins TRBV3-1 (or the pseudogene TRBV3-2) and TRBJ2-3, with D possibly TRBD1 on 6 matching bases. The CDR3 extends over 15 amino acids. V lost 1 base, J lost 6 bases, and 14 bases lay in between. Germline V gene lookup returns CDR1 LGHDT and CDR2 YNNKEL (reference sequence). CDR3: CASSQVTGPMDTQYF. For the CDR3, the DNA is TGTGCCAGCAGCCAAGTAACAGGGCCAATGGATACGCAGTATTTT.

This chain connects TRBV19 to TRBJ2-3; possibly TRBD2 for D (5 bases). The CDR3 has 14 residues. The germline gives CDR1 LNHDA, CDR2 SQIVND (reference sequence). Trimming removed 6 bases from V and 0 bases from J, with 10 bases in between. The CDR3 DNA reads as TGTGCCAGTAGATCGGGGATTAGCACAGATACGCAGTATTTT. The encoded protein is CASRSGISTDTQYF.

This rearrangement joins TRBV6-5 to TRBJ2-2, with 7 bases fitting TRBD1. Germline assignment: CDR1 MNHEY and CDR2 SVGAGI. The trim removed 5 bases at V and 2 bases at J, leaving 5 bases unmatched. This CDR3 region has 15 residues. The CDR3 coding sequence is TGTGCCAGCAGTCCCGGGACAGTAAACACCGGGGAGCTGTTTTTT. It is translated as CASSPGTVNTGELFF.

The chain employs TRBV4-1 and TRBJ1-6; tentatively, D is TRBD1 (5 bases). Trimming left V 1 base short and J 8 bases short, with 12 bases between. Germline V gene data show CDR1 as MGHRA and CDR2 as YSYEKL. The CDR3 totals 15 residues. CDR3 sequence reads: CASSQVGQIDSPLHF. As DNA, the CDR3 is TGCGCCAGCAGCCAAGTTGGACAAATCGATTCACCCCTCCACTTT.

The chain uses TRBV6-5 and TRBJ2-1, with D perhaps TRBD2 (6 bases). This CDR3 comprises 15 residues. CDR1 and CDR2 from the germline V gene are MNHEY and SVGAGI. With 0 bases removed from V and 4 bases from J, the gap between germline ends came to 10 bases. The CDR3 region has the DNA TGTGCCAGCAGTTACTCTGGGACTCAGTACAATGAGCAGTTCTTC. Amino acid sequence: CASSYSGTQYNEQFF.

The chain has TRBV12-5 and TRBJ2-5, with 11 positions matching TRBD1. From germline, CDR1 is LGHNT and CDR2 FRNRAP. The CDR3 covers 17 residues. V was pared by 1 base and J by 3 bases, with 7 bases of the junction left unmatched. CDR3 sequence (DNA): TGTGCTAGTGGTTTGGGGTATTGGGACAGGGGGGAAGAGACCCAGTACTTC. Its translation: CASGLGYWDRGEETQYF.

The chain uses TRBV2 and TRBJ1-1; no clear D. Between the trimmed V and J ends, which lost 9 bases and 3 bases, there was a span of 8 bases. The CDR3 length is 11 residues. The germline CDR1 and CDR2 sequences are SNHLY and FYNNEI. Here the CDR3 reads CASRGDTEAFF. CDR3 coding DNA: TGTGCCAGTCGCGGGGACACTGAAGCTTTCTTT.

This chain joins TRBV7-2 and TRBJ2-2; 10 positions match TRBD1. The trim removed 6 bases at V and 7 bases at J, leaving 8 bases unmatched. The CDR3 has 15 residues. Germline V lookup: CDR1 SGHTA, CDR2 FQGNSA. DNA for the CDR3: TGTGCCAGCAGGCACGGGACAGGGGATAACGGGGAGCTGTTTTTT. It is translated as CASRHGTGDNGELFF. Combining the CDR3 with reference TRBV7-2 and TRBJ2-2 gives the whole variable domain GAGVSQSPSNKVTEKGKDVELRCDPISGHTALYWYRQSLGQGLEFLIYFQGNSAPDKSGLPSDRFSAERTGGSVSTLTIQRTQQEDSAVYLCASRHGTGDNGELFFGEGSRLTVL.

The rearrangement links TRBV7-3 to TRBJ2-5, with 9 bases lining up with TRBD2. Unmatched junction bases numbered 7, after V lost 7 bases and J lost 1 base. Per the germline V gene, CDR1 is SGHTA and CDR2 is FQGTGA. CDR3 size: 15 residues. CDR3 sequence: CASKMTSGPQETQYF. The CDR3 nucleotides read TGTGCCAGCAAAATGACTAGCGGACCCCAAGAGACCCAGTACTTC.